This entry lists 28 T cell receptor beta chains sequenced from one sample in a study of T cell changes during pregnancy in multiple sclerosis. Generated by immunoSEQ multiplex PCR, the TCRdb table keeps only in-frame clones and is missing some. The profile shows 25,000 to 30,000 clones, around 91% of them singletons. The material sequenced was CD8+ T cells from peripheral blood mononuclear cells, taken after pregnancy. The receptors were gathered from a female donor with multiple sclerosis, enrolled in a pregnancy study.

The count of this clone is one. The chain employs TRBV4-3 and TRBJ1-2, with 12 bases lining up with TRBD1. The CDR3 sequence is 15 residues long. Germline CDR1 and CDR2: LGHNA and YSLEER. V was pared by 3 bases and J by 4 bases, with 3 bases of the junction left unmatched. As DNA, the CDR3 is TGCGCCAGCAGCCATGGGACAGGGGGCCCCTATGGCTACACCTTC. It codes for CASSHGTGGPYGYTF.

CDR3 DNA sequence: TGTGCCAGCTCACCAAGTTACACAGACGAGCAGTACTTC. It translates to CASSPSYTDEQYF. The rearrangement uses TRBV18 and TRBJ2-7; D is undetermined. The germline V gene encodes CDR1 KGHSH and CDR2 LQKENI. CDR3 size: 13 residues. Trimming stripped 2 bases from V and 5 bases from J, with 10 bases between.

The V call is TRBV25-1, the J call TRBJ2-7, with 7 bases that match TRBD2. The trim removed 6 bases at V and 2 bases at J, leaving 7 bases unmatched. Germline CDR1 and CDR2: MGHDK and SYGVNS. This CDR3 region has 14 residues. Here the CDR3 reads CASSPASGTYEQYF. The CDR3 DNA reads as TGTGCCAGCAGCCCTGCTAGCGGAACCTACGAGCAGTACTTC.

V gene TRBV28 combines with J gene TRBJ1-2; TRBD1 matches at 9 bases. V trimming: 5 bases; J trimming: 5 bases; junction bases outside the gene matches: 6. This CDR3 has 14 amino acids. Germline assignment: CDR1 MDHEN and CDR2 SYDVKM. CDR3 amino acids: CASSRPGQGYGYTF. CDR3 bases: TGTGCCAGCAGTAGACCGGGACAGGGTTATGGCTACACCTTC.

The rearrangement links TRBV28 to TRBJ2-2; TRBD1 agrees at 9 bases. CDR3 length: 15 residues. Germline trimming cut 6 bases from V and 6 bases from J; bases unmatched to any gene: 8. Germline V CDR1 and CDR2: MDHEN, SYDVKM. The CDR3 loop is CASSLRTGDAGELFF. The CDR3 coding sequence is TGTGCCAGCAGCCTTAGGACAGGGGATGCCGGGGAGCTGTTTTTT.

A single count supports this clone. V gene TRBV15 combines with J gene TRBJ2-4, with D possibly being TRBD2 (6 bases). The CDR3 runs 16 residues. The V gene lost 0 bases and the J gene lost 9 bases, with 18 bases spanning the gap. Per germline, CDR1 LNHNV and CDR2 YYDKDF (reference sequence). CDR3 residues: CATSRDSGAVEGIQYF. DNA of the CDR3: TGTGCCACCAGCAGAGATTCTGGAGCAGTGGAGGGCATTCAGTACTTC.

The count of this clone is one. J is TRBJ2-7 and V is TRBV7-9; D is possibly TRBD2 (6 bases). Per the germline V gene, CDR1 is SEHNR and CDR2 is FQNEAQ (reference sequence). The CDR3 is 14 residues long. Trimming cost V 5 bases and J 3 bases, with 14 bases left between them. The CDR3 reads CASSREVDNYEQYF. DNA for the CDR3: TGTGCCAGCAGCAGGGAGGTGGATAACTACGAGCAGTACTTC.

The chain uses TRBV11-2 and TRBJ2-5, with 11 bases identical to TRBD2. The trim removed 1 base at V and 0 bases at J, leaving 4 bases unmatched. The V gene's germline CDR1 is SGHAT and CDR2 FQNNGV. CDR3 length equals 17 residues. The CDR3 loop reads CASSLVGLAVYQETQYF. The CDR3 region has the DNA TGTGCCAGCAGCTTAGTGGGACTAGCGGTGTACCAAGAGACCCAGTACTTC.

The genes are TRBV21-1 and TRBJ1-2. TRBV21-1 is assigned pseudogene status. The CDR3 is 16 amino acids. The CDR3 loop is CASSRSQQFGYYGYTF. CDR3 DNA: TGTGCCAGCAGCAGGTCCCAGCAATTCGGGTACTATGGCTACACCTTC.

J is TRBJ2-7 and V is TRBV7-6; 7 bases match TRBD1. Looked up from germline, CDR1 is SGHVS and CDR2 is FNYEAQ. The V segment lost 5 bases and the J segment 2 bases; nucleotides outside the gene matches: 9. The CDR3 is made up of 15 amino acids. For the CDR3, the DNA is TGTGCCAGCAGCCCAAACCGGGACAGAACCTACGAGCAGTACTTC. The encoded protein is CASSPNRDRTYEQYF.

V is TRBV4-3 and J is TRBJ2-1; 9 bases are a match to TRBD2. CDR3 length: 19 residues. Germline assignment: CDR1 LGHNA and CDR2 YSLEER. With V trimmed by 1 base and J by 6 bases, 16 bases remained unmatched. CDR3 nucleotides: TGCGCCAGCAGCCAAGCGACGGGGGGGGTGCGGGAGGGCCTCAATGAGCAGTTCTTC. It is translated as CASSQATGGVREGLNEQFF.

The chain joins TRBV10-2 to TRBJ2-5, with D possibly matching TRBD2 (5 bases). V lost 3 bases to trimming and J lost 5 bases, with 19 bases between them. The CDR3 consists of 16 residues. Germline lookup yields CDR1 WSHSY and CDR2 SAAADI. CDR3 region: CASSEPWVGSRETQYF. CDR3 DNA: TGCGCCAGCAGTGAACCCTGGGTGGGGAGCAGGGAGACCCAGTACTTC.

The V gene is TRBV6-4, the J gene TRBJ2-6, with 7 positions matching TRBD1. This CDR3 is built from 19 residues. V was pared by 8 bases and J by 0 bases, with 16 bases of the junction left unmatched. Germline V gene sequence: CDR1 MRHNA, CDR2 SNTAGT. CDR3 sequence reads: CASEPIRQGDYSGANVLTF. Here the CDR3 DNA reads TGTGCCAGCGAACCTATTCGACAGGGTGACTACTCTGGGGCCAACGTCCTGACTTTC.

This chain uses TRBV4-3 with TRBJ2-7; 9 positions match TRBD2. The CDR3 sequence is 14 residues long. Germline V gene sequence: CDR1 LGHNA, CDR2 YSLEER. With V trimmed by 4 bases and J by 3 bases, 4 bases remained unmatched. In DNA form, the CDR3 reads TGCGCCAGCAGCCTGGGCGGGGGGGTCTACGAGCAGTACTTC. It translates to CASSLGGGVYEQYF.

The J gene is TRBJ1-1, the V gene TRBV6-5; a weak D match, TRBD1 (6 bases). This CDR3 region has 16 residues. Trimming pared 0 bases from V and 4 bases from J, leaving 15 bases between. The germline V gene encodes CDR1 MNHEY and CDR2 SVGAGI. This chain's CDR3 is CASSYSQGIGSTEAFF. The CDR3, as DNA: TGTGCCAGCAGTTACTCTCAGGGGATAGGGAGCACTGAAGCTTTCTTT.

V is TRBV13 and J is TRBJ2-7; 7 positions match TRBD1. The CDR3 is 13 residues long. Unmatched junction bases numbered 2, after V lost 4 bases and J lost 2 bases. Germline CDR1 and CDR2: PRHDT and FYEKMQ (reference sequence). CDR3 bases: TGTGCCAGCAGCTCCGACAGGGCCTACGAGCAGTACTTC. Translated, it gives CASSSDRAYEQYF.

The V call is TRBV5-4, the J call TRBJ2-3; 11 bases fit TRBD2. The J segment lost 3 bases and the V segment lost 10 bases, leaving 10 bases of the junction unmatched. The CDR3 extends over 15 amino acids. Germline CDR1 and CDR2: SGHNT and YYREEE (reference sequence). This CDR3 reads CAGGMTSGITDTQYF. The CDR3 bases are TGTGCCGGGGGGATGACTAGCGGGATAACAGATACGCAGTATTTT. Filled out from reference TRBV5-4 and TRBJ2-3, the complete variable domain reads ETGVTQSPTHLIKTRGQQVTLRCSSQSGHNTVSWYQQALGQGPQFIFQYYREEENGRGNFPPRFSGLQFPNYSSELNVNALELDDSALYLCAGGMTSGITDTQYFGPGTRLTVL.

The CDR3 coding sequence is TGCGCCAGCAGCTTTGAGGACAGTAGGTTCGACGAGCAGTACTTC. This gives the protein CASSFEDSRFDEQYF. The chain is built from TRBV5-1 and TRBJ2-7, with D perhaps matching TRBD1 (6 bases). The germline CDR1 and CDR2 sequences are SGHRS and YFSETQ. The CDR3 runs 15 residues. Trimming took off 2 bases at V and 5 bases at J, with 17 bases between the two ends. The entire variable domain, with the rest obtained from reference TRBV5-1 and TRBJ2-7, is as follows: KAGVTQTPRYLIKTRGQQVTLSCSPISGHRSVSWYQQTPGQGLQFLFEYFSETQRNKGNFPGRFSGRQFSNSRSEMNVSTLELGDSALYLCASSFEDSRFDEQYFGPGTRLTVT.

This CDR3 is CASSYSLTDTQYF. CDR3 bases: TGTGCCAGCAGTTACTCTCTCACAGATACGCAGTATTTT. The chain recombines TRBV6-6 with TRBJ2-3; D is uncertain. The length of the CDR3 is 13 residues. Deletions cut 0 bases from V and 2 bases from J, with 3 bases between. CDR1 is MNHNY and CDR2 is SVGAGI in the germline V gene (reference sequence).

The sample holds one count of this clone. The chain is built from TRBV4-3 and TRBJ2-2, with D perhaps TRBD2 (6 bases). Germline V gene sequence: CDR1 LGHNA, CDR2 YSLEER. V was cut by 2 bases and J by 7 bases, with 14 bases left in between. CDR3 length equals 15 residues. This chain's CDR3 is CASSQRPSEGGELFF. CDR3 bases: TGCGCCAGCAGCCAAAGGCCTAGCGAGGGCGGGGAGCTGTTTTTT.

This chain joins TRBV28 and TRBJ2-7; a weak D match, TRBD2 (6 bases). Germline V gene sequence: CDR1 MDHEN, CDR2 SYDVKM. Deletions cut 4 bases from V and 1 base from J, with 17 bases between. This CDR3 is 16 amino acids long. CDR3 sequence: CASSSALYSGSYEQYF. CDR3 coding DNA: TGTGCCAGCAGTTCCGCTCTTTATAGCGGTTCCTACGAGCAGTACTTC.

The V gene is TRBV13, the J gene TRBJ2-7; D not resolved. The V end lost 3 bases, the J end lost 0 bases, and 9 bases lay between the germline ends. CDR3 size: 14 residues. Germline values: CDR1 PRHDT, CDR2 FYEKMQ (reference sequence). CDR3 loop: CASSFGASSYEQYF. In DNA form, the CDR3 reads TGTGCCAGCAGCTTCGGAGCTAGCTCCTACGAGCAGTACTTC.

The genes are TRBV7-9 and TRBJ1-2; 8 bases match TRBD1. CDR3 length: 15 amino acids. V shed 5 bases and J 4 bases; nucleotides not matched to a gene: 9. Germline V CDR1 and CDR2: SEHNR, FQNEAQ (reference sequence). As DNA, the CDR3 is TGTGCCAGCAGCGACATGGACAGGGCGACCTATGGCTACACCTTC. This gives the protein CASSDMDRATYGYTF.

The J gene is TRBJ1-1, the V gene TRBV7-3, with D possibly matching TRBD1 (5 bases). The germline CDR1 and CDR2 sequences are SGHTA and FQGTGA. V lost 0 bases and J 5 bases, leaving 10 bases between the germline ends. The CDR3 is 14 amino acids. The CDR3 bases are TGTGCCAGCAGCTTAACCTCGGGGGGTACTGAAGCTTTCTTT. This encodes CASSLTSGGTEAFF.

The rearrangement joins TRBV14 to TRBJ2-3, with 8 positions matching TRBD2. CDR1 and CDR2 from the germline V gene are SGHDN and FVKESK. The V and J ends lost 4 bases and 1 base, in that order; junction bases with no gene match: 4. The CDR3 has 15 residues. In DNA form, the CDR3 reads TGTGCCAGCAGCCTTAGCGGGGTGGGCACAGATACGCAGTATTTT. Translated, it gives CASSLSGVGTDTQYF.

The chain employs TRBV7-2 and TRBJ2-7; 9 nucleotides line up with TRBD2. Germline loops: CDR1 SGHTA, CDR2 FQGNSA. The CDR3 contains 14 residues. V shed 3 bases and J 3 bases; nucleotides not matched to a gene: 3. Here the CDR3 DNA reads TGTGCCAGCAGCTTTACTAGCGGGTACTACGAGCAGTACTTC. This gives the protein CASSFTSGYYEQYF.

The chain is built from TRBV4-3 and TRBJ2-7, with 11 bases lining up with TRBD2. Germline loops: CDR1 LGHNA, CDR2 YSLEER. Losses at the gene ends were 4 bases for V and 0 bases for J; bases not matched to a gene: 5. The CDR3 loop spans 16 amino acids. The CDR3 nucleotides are TGCGCCAGCAGCCCTGTAGCGGGAGGGAGCTCCTACGAGCAGTACTTC. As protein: CASSPVAGGSSYEQYF.

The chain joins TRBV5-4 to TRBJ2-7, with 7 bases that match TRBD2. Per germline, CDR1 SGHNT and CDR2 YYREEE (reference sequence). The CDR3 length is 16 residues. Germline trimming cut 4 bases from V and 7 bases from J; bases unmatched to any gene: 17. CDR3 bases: TGTGCCAGCAGCGATCCTAGTGGGAGGGGAGTTCGGGAGCAGTACTTC. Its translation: CASSDPSGRGVREQYF.